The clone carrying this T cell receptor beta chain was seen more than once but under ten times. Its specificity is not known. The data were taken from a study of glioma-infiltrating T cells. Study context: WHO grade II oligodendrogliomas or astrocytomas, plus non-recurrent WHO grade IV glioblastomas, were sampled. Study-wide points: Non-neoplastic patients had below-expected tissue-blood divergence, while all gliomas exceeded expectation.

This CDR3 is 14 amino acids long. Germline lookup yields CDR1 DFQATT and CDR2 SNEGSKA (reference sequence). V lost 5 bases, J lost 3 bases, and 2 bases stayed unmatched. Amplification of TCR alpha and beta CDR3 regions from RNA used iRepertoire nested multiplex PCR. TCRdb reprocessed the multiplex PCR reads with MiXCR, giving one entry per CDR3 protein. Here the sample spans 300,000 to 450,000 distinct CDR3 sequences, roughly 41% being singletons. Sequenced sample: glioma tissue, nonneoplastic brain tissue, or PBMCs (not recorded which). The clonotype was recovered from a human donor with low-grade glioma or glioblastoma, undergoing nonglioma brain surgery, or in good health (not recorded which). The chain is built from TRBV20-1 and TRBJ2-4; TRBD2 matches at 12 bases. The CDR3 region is CSAVLAGGKNIQYF. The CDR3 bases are TGCAGTGCTGTACTAGCGGGGGGCAAAAACATTCAGTACTTC.